Shown below are 22 T cell receptor beta chains from a single sample sequenced in a study of beta chain features in type 1 diabetes. The isolated RNA, all of it, was reverse transcribed, so expressed TCRB transcripts were what got sequenced. The method was immunoSEQ multiplex PCR; TCRdb's version includes in-frame clones alone and lacks a portion of them. The sample lists fewer than 900,000 clones; 17% were seen once. Sequencing was carried out using naive CD4+ T cells from blood. The receptors come from a woman aged 18-29 years in good health.

The V gene is TRBV11-2, the J gene TRBJ1-4; D gene ambiguous. Trimming cost V 1 base and J 11 bases, with 11 bases left between them. The CDR3 spans 13 residues. The germline CDR1 and CDR2 sequences are SGHAT and FQNNGV. CDR3 sequence reads: CASSLGARRKLFF. DNA of the CDR3: TGTGCCAGCAGCTTAGGCGCGAGAAGGAAACTGTTTTTT.

As concerns this clone: The sample has other DNA sequences that encode this CDR3 too. The V and J genes are TRBV9 and TRBJ2-5; either TRBD1 or TRBD2 may fit D (7 bases each). Deletions cut 0 bases from V and 5 bases from J, with 11 bases between. The CDR3 spans 14 residues. From germline, CDR1 is SGDLS and CDR2 YYNGEE. CDR3 amino acids: CASSVDRGGETQYF. DNA of the CDR3: TGTGCCAGCAGCGTAGACAGGGGAGGGGAGACCCAGTACTTC.

The chain recombines TRBV5-1 with TRBJ2-5, with a tentative D call TRBD2 (6 bases). Germline values: CDR1 SGHRS, CDR2 YFSETQ. The CDR3 loop spans 14 amino acids. V gave up 4 bases and J gave up 2 bases, with 12 bases separating them. This chain's CDR3 is CASSGGRGQETQYF. CDR3 sequence (DNA): TGCGCCAGCAGCGGGGGGAGAGGGCAAGAGACCCAGTACTTC.

Comments on this clone: The junction and the germline gene differ at one end; a read error may be behind it. This chain connects TRBV6-1 to TRBJ2-3; D possibly corresponds to TRBD1 (5 bases). The CDR3 totals 17 residues. Germline V gene lookup returns CDR1 MNHNS and CDR2 SASEGT. The CDR3 DNA reads as TGTGCCATCAGTGACCTCGGCAGGGCAGGGCGAGGAGATACGCAGTATTTT. The encoded protein is CAISDLGRAGRGDTQYF.

A note on this clone: Other DNA sequences in the same sample also yield this CDR3. This chain uses TRBV7-2 with TRBJ1-5; D gene ambiguous. The V end lost 1 base, the J end lost 0 bases, and 7 bases lay between the germline ends. The germline V gene encodes CDR1 SGHTA and CDR2 FQGNSA. The CDR3 loop spans 15 amino acids. CDR3: CASSLGGYSNQPQHF. The DNA of the CDR3 is TGTGCCAGCAGCTTAGGAGGGTATAGCAATCAGCCCCAGCATTTT.

This clone was seen a handful of times. Other DNA sequences in the sample encode the same CDR3. As DNA, the CDR3 is TGTGCCAGCAGCTTGGGTTTGGGGACTGAAGCTTTCTTT. This translates into CASSLGLGTEAFF. This chain joins TRBV7-2 and TRBJ1-1; unclear D gene. Trimming removed 3 bases at V and 5 bases at J, with 10 bases between. This CDR3 has 13 residues. Germline V gene data show CDR1 as SGHTA and CDR2 as FQGNSA.

This clone was found a few times. The genes are TRBV10-3 and TRBJ2-5, with TRBD1 matching over 9 bases. This CDR3 is built from 13 residues. Germline assignment: CDR1 ENHRY and CDR2 SYGVKD. V was pared by 6 bases and J by 7 bases, with 6 bases of the junction left unmatched. The CDR3 reads CAIRDRGRGTQYF. Written as DNA, the CDR3 is TGTGCCATCAGGGACAGGGGCCGGGGGACCCAGTACTTC.

This clone turned up a few times. This rearrangement joins TRBV5-4 to TRBJ2-3, with 9 bases matching TRBD1. The germline gives CDR1 SGHNT, CDR2 YYREEE (reference sequence). The CDR3 is 17 amino acids. V lost 1 base and J lost 3; bases outside the gene matches: 9. The CDR3 loop reads CASSLKRGTGTTDTQYF. In DNA, the CDR3 is TGTGCCAGCAGCTTGAAGCGCGGGACAGGGACAACAGATACGCAGTATTTT.

The rearrangement joins TRBV29-1 to TRBJ2-3; D is undetermined. CDR1 is SQVTM, CDR2 ANQGSEA, per germline. This CDR3 comprises 12 residues. Trimming pared 1 base from V and 3 bases from J, leaving 5 bases between. The DNA for the CDR3 is TGCAGCGTTGAAGGGGATACAGATACGCAGTATTTT. This encodes CSVEGDTDTQYF.

This clone was counted a few times. V and J are TRBV7-2 and TRBJ2-2; D is undetermined. This CDR3 region has 18 residues. The V and J ends lost 5 bases and 0 bases respectively, with 19 bases between them. Germline V gene sequence: CDR1 SGHTA, CDR2 FQGNSA. CDR3 coding DNA: TGTGCCAGCAGCGCTAATCCCCTAACATGGACGAACACCGGGGAGCTGTTTTTT. This encodes CASSANPLTWTNTGELFF. Using reference TRBV7-2 and TRBJ2-2 for the parts outside the CDR3, the full variable domain is GAGVSQSPSNKVTEKGKDVELRCDPISGHTALYWYRQSLGQGLEFLIYFQGNSAPDKSGLPSDRFSAERTGGSVSTLTIQRTQQEDSAVYLCASSANPLTWTNTGELFFGEGSRLTVL.

The V gene is TRBV7-9, the J gene TRBJ1-4; TRBD1 aligns across 12 bases. The trim removed 5 bases at V and 7 bases at J, leaving 8 bases unmatched. The CDR3 is made up of 16 amino acids. CDR1 is SEHNR, CDR2 FQNEAQ, per germline (reference sequence). CDR3 residues: CASSRDRGHRFEKLFF. CDR3 nucleotide sequence: TGTGCCAGCAGCCGGGACAGGGGGCATCGTTTTGAAAAACTGTTTTTT. Full variable domain (remainder filled in from reference TRBV7-9 and TRBJ1-4): DTGVSQNPRHKITKRGQNVTFRCDPISEHNRLYWYRQTLGQGPEFLTYFQNEAQLEKSRLLSDRFSAERPKGSFSTLEIQRTEQGDSAMYLCASSRDRGHRFEKLFFGSGTQLSVL.

This clone turned up a few times. V and J are TRBV29-1 and TRBJ2-3, with 10 bases fitting TRBD1. Trimming cost V 5 bases and J 4 bases; bases outside gene matches: 9. Germline loops: CDR1 SQVTM, CDR2 ANQGSEA. This CDR3 spans 15 amino acids. CDR3 amino acids: CSVSSTGGGSDTQYF. For the CDR3, the DNA is TGCAGCGTTAGTTCGACAGGGGGCGGATCAGATACGCAGTATTTT.

This clone was recorded a few times. The chain recombines TRBV4-1 with TRBJ2-3; maybe TRBD2 (5 bases). Germline V lookup: CDR1 MGHRA, CDR2 YSYEKL. The CDR3 runs 13 residues. Trimming stripped 7 bases from V and 2 bases from J, with 10 bases between. The CDR3 DNA sequence: TGCGCCAGCAAAAGCGGCCTCACAGATACGCAGTATTTT. This gives the protein CASKSGLTDTQYF.

CDR3 nucleotide sequence: TGTGCCAGTAGGAGCGGGACAGGCAATCAGCCCCAGCATTTT. Its protein is CASRSGTGNQPQHF. The chain joins TRBV19 to TRBJ1-5, with 7 bases matching TRBD1. This CDR3 is built from 14 residues. Germline V gene lookup returns CDR1 LNHDA and CDR2 SQIVND (reference sequence). V was pared by 6 bases and J by 2 bases, with 4 bases of the junction left unmatched. The whole variable domain, remainder taken from reference TRBV19 and TRBJ1-5, is DGGITQSPKYLFRKEGQNVTLSCEQNLNHDAMYWYRQDPGQGLRLIYYSQIVNDFQKGDIAEGYSVSREKKESFPLTVTSAQKNPTAFYLCASRSGTGNQPQHFGDGTRLSIL.

V gene TRBV7-9 combines with J gene TRBJ2-3, with 10 positions matching TRBD2. The trim removed 0 bases at V and 3 bases at J, leaving 3 bases unmatched. Germline assignment: CDR1 SEHNR and CDR2 FQNEAQ (reference sequence). The length of the CDR3 is 16 residues. The CDR3, as DNA: TGTGCCAGCAGCTTAGCGCTAGCGGGAGTAACAGATACGCAGTATTTT. As protein: CASSLALAGVTDTQYF. Complete variable domain (other parts from reference TRBV7-9 and TRBJ2-3): DTGVSQNPRHKITKRGQNVTFRCDPISEHNRLYWYRQTLGQGPEFLTYFQNEAQLEKSRLLSDRFSAERPKGSFSTLEIQRTEQGDSAMYLCASSLALAGVTDTQYFGPGTRLTVL.

This sequence joins TRBV2 and TRBJ2-3; possibly TRBD2 for D (6 bases). CDR3 size: 13 residues. Between the trimmed V and J ends, which lost 7 bases and 2 bases, there was a span of 10 bases. Looked up from germline, CDR1 is SNHLY and CDR2 is FYNNEI. The DNA of the CDR3 is TGTGCCAGCAAGGGGACTTCCACAGATACGCAGTATTTT. Its translation is CASKGTSTDTQYF. Full variable domain (remainder filled in from reference TRBV2 and TRBJ2-3): EPEVTQTPSHQVTQMGQEVILRCVPISNHLYFYWYRQILGQKVEFLVSFYNNEISEKSEIFDDQFSVERPDGSNFTLKIRSTKLEDSAMYFCASKGTSTDTQYFGPGTRLTVL.

This clone was counted a few times. Here the CDR3 reads CASSLPSITDTQYF. CDR3 nucleotides: TGTGCCAGCAGCTTACCTAGCATCACAGATACGCAGTATTTT. The chain links TRBV5-4 to TRBJ2-3, with D tentatively TRBD2 (5 bases). The CDR3 runs 14 residues. Between the trimmed V and J ends, which lost 2 bases and 2 bases, there was a span of 9 bases. Per the germline V gene, CDR1 is SGHNT and CDR2 is YYREEE (reference sequence).

This rearrangement joins TRBV18 to TRBJ2-3; TRBD2 matches at 7 bases. From germline, CDR1 is KGHSH and CDR2 LQKENI. This CDR3 contains 16 residues. Trimming cost V 1 base and J 2 bases; bases outside gene matches: 6. CDR3 amino acids: CASSPQLADTTDTQYF. DNA for the CDR3: TGTGCCAGCTCACCACAGCTAGCGGATACCACAGATACGCAGTATTTT. The whole variable domain, remainder taken from reference TRBV18 and TRBJ2-3, is NAGVMQNPRHLVRRRGQEARLRCSPMKGHSHVYWYRQLPEEGLKFMVYLQKENIIDESGMPKERFSAEFPKEGPSILRIQQVVRGDSAAYFCASSPQLADTTDTQYFGPGTRLTVL.

This clone has only a few counts. V gene TRBV7-3 combines with J gene TRBJ2-7; D call uncertain. The CDR3 loop spans 16 amino acids. The V end was cut by 3 bases, the J end by 5 bases, with 20 bases between. Germline V CDR1 and CDR2: SGHTA, FQGTGA. The CDR3 loop reads CASSLWTASRAHEQYF. DNA for the CDR3: TGTGCCAGCAGCTTGTGGACCGCCTCAAGAGCTCACGAGCAGTACTTC.

This clone was counted between two and nine times. The V gene is TRBV27, the J gene TRBJ2-7; unclear D gene. Germline V gives CDR1 MNHEY, CDR2 SMNVEV (reference sequence). The CDR3 extends over 16 amino acids. The germline V and J ends were trimmed by 4 bases and 2 bases, with 18 bases remaining between them. In DNA form, the CDR3 reads TGTGCCAGCAGTTCCGCTAGACCCGAATTCACCTACGAGCAGTACTTC. This translates into CASSSARPEFTYEQYF.

This chain joins TRBV20-1 and TRBJ2-4; D gene uncertain. V dropped 1 base and J dropped 5 bases, with 3 bases sitting between them. Germline V gene data show CDR1 as DFQATT and CDR2 as SNEGSKA (reference sequence). The CDR3 consists of 11 residues. The CDR3 region has the DNA TGCAGTGCTAGAGGACAAAACATTCAGTACTTC. The encoded protein is CSARGQNIQYF.

V is TRBV4-1 and J is TRBJ2-1; D is unresolved. The V gene lost 5 bases and the J gene lost 0 bases, with 11 bases spanning the gap. Germline V gives CDR1 MGHRA, CDR2 YSYEKL. This CDR3 has 15 amino acids. The CDR3 region is CASSWTESSYNEQFF. The CDR3 nucleotides read TGCGCCAGCAGCTGGACCGAGAGCTCCTACAATGAGCAGTTCTTC.